These 22 T cell receptor beta chains were all obtained from the same sample, sequenced in a study of regulatory dendritic cells for organ transplantation. Sorted T cells were CFSE-labeled and cultured four to five days with allogeneic regulatory or mature dendritic cells at 1:10. The antigens for these receptors are not known. Data came from immunoSEQ multiplex PCR; TCRdb stores just in-frame clones and leaves some out. The data show 20,000 or so clones, 85% seen once. Sequenced sample: naive CD4+ T cells from blood cultured with dendritic cells. Subset reported: CD45RA+ naive T cells. These receptors were obtained from a human donor in good health.

V and J are TRBV6-1 and TRBJ2-3; no clear D. Germline lookup yields CDR1 MNHNS and CDR2 SASEGT. The CDR3 sequence is 12 residues long. Trimming took off 6 bases at V and 4 bases at J, with 8 bases between the two ends. CDR3 bases: TGTGCCAGCAGGGGGAAGGCAGATACGCAGTATTTT. Its protein is CASRGKADTQYF.

The genes are TRBV6-5 and TRBJ1-4, with D possibly TRBD1 on 5 matching bases. V gave up 5 bases and J gave up 7 bases, with 11 bases separating them. The germline V gene has CDR1 MNHEY and CDR2 SVGAGI. The CDR3 has 13 amino acids. The CDR3 nucleotides are TGTGCCAGCAGTACCGCAGGGCGTGAAAAACTGTTTTTT. Translating it yields CASSTAGREKLFF.

The V gene is TRBV18, the J gene TRBJ2-7; 7 bases fit TRBD1. J lost 7 bases, V lost 5 bases, and 14 bases had no gene match. CDR1 and CDR2 from the germline V gene are KGHSH and LQKENI. This CDR3 has 15 amino acids. For the CDR3, the DNA is TGTGCCAGCTCATCACTGGGACCACAGGGGCGAGAGCAGTACTTC. It translates to CASSSLGPQGREQYF.

V is TRBV6-5 and J is TRBJ2-3, with 15 bases lining up with TRBD2. The CDR3 spans 13 residues. The germline V gene has CDR1 MNHEY and CDR2 SVGAGI. Losses at the gene ends were 8 bases for V and 14 bases for J; bases not matched to a gene: 8. CDR3 protein: CASRQRTSGRAYF. The CDR3, as DNA: TGTGCCAGCCGGCAACGGACTAGCGGGAGGGCGTATTTT.

The chain uses TRBV7-9 and TRBJ1-5, with 8 bases identical to TRBD1. Germline CDR1 and CDR2: SEHNR and FQNEAQ (reference sequence). V shed 0 bases and J 3 bases; nucleotides not matched to a gene: 10. The length of the CDR3 is 18 residues. The CDR3 coding sequence is TGTGCCAGCAGCTTAGCGCTGGTGGACAGGGCTCACAATCAGCCCCAGCATTTT. It yields the protein CASSLALVDRAHNQPQHF.

The gene calls are TRBV7-6 and TRBJ2-3, with 9 bases that match TRBD1. With 5 bases clipped from V and 0 bases from J, the junction kept 6 bases outside the gene matches. This CDR3 is 16 amino acids long. From germline, CDR1 is SGHVS and CDR2 FNYEAQ. The CDR3 is CASSLGTGTSTDTQYF. The CDR3 DNA is TGTGCCAGCAGCCTGGGGACAGGGACTAGCACAGATACGCAGTATTTT.

This clone was counted a few times. The chain is built from TRBV5-1 and TRBJ1-3; D is unclear. The germline CDR1 and CDR2 sequences are SGHRS and YFSETQ. The V and J ends lost 0 bases and 0 bases respectively, with 4 bases between them. The CDR3 totals 14 residues. The CDR3 DNA sequence: TGCGCCAGCAGCTTGGCCAGCTCTGGAAACACCATATATTTT. Its protein is CASSLASSGNTIYF. The variable domain in full, completed from reference TRBV5-1 and TRBJ1-3, reads KAGVTQTPRYLIKTRGQQVTLSCSPISGHRSVSWYQQTPGQGLQFLFEYFSETQRNKGNFPGRFSGRQFSNSRSEMNVSTLELGDSALYLCASSLASSGNTIYFGEGSWLTVV.

V gene TRBV7-9 combines with J gene TRBJ1-1, with D uncertain. CDR1 is SEHNR, CDR2 FQNEAQ, per germline (reference sequence). The CDR3 runs 15 residues. V lost 0 bases to trimming and J lost 4 bases, with 12 bases between them. The CDR3 DNA sequence: TGTGCCAGCAGCTTAGCGTATGGGGTCGGCACTGAAGCTTTCTTT. It specifies CASSLAYGVGTEAFF.

J is TRBJ2-5 and V is TRBV28; TRBD1 matches 9 bases. This CDR3 comprises 14 residues. Germline V CDR1 and CDR2: MDHEN, SYDVKM. V shed 6 bases and J 7 bases; nucleotides not matched to a gene: 9. The CDR3 sequence: CASSPGTGKGTQYF. The CDR3 DNA sequence: TGTGCCAGCAGCCCCGGGACAGGGAAGGGGACCCAGTACTTC.

The chain recombines TRBV7-3 with TRBJ1-2; 9 bases align to TRBD1. Germline-derived CDR1 and CDR2 are SGHTA and FQGTGA. V lost 5 bases, J lost 4 bases, and 5 bases stayed unmatched. The CDR3 has 14 residues. CDR3 in amino acids: CASSQQGAGYGYTF. In DNA form, the CDR3 reads TGTGCCAGCAGCCAACAGGGGGCTGGCTATGGCTACACCTTC.

Worth noting for this clone: A read error may produce the germline difference seen at one junction end. This sequence joins TRBV5-4 and TRBJ2-2; D may be TRBD1 or TRBD2 (5 bases each). Looked up from germline, CDR1 is SGHNT and CDR2 is YYREEE (reference sequence). The length of the CDR3 is 17 residues. The CDR3: CTSSPPFPGRVGGELFF. The CDR3, as DNA: TGTACCAGCAGCCCGCCATTTCCGGGACGGGTCGGCGGGGAGCTGTTTTTT.

CDR3 sequence: CAWGGKTGLTEAFF. CDR3 DNA sequence: TGTGCCTGGGGGGGGAAGACAGGGCTTACTGAAGCTTTCTTT. The chain is built from TRBV30 and TRBJ1-1; 7 bases are shared with TRBD1. J gave up 5 bases and V 5 bases, and 11 bases lay outside the gene matches. This CDR3 has 14 amino acids. Germline CDR1 is GTSNPN and CDR2 is SVGIG (reference sequence).

The gene calls are TRBV7-3 and TRBJ1-1; the match to TRBD1 covers 7 bases. Trimming removed 6 bases from V and 2 bases from J; junction bases left unmatched: 9. CDR1 is SGHTA and CDR2 is FQGTGA in the germline V gene. The CDR3 length is 15 residues. Here the CDR3 DNA reads TGTGCCAGCAGTTTATCTTACAGGGGAAACACTGAAGCTTTCTTT. This translates into CASSLSYRGNTEAFF.

This clone was observed once. The chain recombines TRBV5-8 with TRBJ2-5; D is tentatively TRBD1 or TRBD2 (6 bases each). V lost 3 bases, J lost 5 bases, and 14 bases lay in between. The germline gives CDR1 SGHTS, CDR2 YDEGEE. This CDR3 has 14 amino acids. CDR3 in amino acids: CASSSWGARETQYF. Written as DNA, the CDR3 is TGTGCCAGCAGCTCCTGGGGGGCGCGGGAGACCCAGTACTTC.

CDR3 protein: CASSYRVQGSGNTIYF. CDR3 sequence (DNA): TGTGCCAGCAGTTATCGGGTTCAGGGATCCGGAAACACCATATATTTT. This chain uses TRBV6-6 with TRBJ1-3, with D tentatively TRBD1 (5 bases). The CDR3 consists of 16 residues. The ends were cut back, 3 bases at V and 4 bases at J, with 16 bases in the middle. The V gene's germline CDR1 is MNHNY and CDR2 SVGAGI (reference sequence).

This rearrangement joins TRBV9 to TRBJ2-1; the match to TRBD2 covers 11 bases. Germline CDR1 is SGDLS and CDR2 is YYNGEE. This CDR3 region has 19 residues. V was pared by 3 bases and J by 8 bases, with 19 bases of the junction left unmatched. The CDR3 spells CASSEPGLGTSGTRHEQFF. The DNA of the CDR3 is TGTGCCAGCAGCGAACCGGGACTAGGGACTAGCGGTACAAGGCATGAGCAGTTCTTC.

The rearrangement joins TRBV18 to TRBJ2-5, with 7 nucleotides matching TRBD1. Gene TRBJ2-7 matches the end of the DNA better, so the J call may be wrong. The CDR3 runs 13 residues. CDR1 is KGHSH and CDR2 is LQKENI in the germline V gene. The CDR3 nucleotides are TGTGCCAGCTCACGACAGGGTTACGACGAGCAGTACTTC. Its protein is CASSRQGYDEQYF.

This sequence joins TRBV21-1 and TRBJ2-2. TRBV21-1 is described as a pseudogene. The length of the CDR3 is 18 residues. The DNA of the CDR3 is TGTGCCAGCAGCCCCCTGGCAGAAACGGATTTTAACACCGGGGAGCTGTTTTTT. Translating it yields CASSPLAETDFNTGELFF.

V is TRBV2 and J is TRBJ2-3; 8 bases agree with TRBD1. This CDR3 spans 16 amino acids. Unmatched junction bases numbered 5, after V lost 2 bases and J lost 1 base. Germline loops: CDR1 SNHLY, CDR2 FYNNEI. The CDR3 DNA reads TGTGCCAGCAGTGAAACCCAGGGGGCGGGCACAGATACGCAGTATTTT. Its translation is CASSETQGAGTDTQYF. The full variable domain, its missing parts supplied by reference TRBV2 and TRBJ2-3, is EPEVTQTPSHQVTQMGQEVILRCVPISNHLYFYWYRQILGQKVEFLVSFYNNEISEKSEIFDDQFSVERPDGSNFTLKIRSTKLEDSAMYFCASSETQGAGTDTQYFGPGTRLTVL.

The gene calls are TRBV14 and TRBJ2-7; D remains ambiguous. Germline loops: CDR1 SGHDN, CDR2 FVKESK. The CDR3 contains 13 residues. Trimming took off 1 base at V and 6 bases at J, with 10 bases between the two ends. The CDR3 coding sequence is TGTGCCAGCAGCCAAGCCCTACTAACCGAGCAGTACTTC. Translated: CASSQALLTEQYF.

This clone showed up just once. The CDR3 DNA reads TGTGCCAGCAGCTTAGTGGCGGGAAGGGCAAACAATGAGCAGTTCTTC. Translated, it gives CASSLVAGRANNEQFF. J is TRBJ2-1 and V is TRBV7-3; TRBD2 is a possible D gene (6 bases). V lost 2 bases and J 5 bases, leaving 16 bases between the germline ends. The CDR3 sequence is 16 residues long. Germline CDR1 reads SGHTA; CDR2 reads FQGTGA.

This clone was detected only once. The chain joins TRBV19 to TRBJ2-2; 9 bases align to TRBD1. With 7 bases clipped from V and 3 bases from J, the junction kept 6 bases outside the gene matches. This CDR3 has 15 amino acids. Germline V lookup: CDR1 LNHDA, CDR2 SQIVND (reference sequence). In nucleotides, the CDR3 is TGTGCCAGTACCCGGGACAGGGTTTACACCGGGGAGCTGTTTTTT. This translates into CASTRDRVYTGELFF.